The 11 T cell receptor beta chains listed next were all sequenced from one sample in a study of glioma-infiltrating T cells after dendritic cell vaccination. Assay used: immunoSEQ multiplex PCR; TCRdb lists only in-frame clones, some missing. The table records 85,000 to 95,000 clones, under 90% of them present only once. Sequencing used blood, obtained before dendritic cell vaccination. The receptors derive from a human donor with glioblastoma.

In this sample, this clone turned up a few times. The CDR3 nucleotides are TGTGCCAGCGTATGGCAGGGAAAGGCTTTCTTT. This translates into CASVWQGKAFF. The chain is built from TRBV6-1 and TRBJ1-1; D might be TRBD1 (5 bases). V was pared by 8 bases and J by 11 bases, with 15 bases between. Germline V lookup: CDR1 MNHNS, CDR2 SASEGT. CDR3 length: 11 amino acids.

Only a few counts were recorded for this clone. V usage is TRBV19 and J usage is TRBJ1-5; 9 nucleotides agree with TRBD1. The germline CDR1 and CDR2 sequences are LNHDA and SQIVND (reference sequence). This CDR3 region has 17 residues. Trimming took 3 bases from V and 3 from J; bases not matched to a gene: 9. CDR3 in amino acids: CASSIRDRVENNQPQHF. The CDR3 region has the DNA TGTGCCAGTAGTATCCGGGACAGGGTCGAAAACAATCAGCCCCAGCATTTT.

This chain uses TRBV27 with TRBJ1-2; 7 nucleotides agree with TRBD1. V lost 2 bases and J lost 5; bases outside the gene matches: 5. CDR1 and CDR2 (germline): MNHEY, SMNVEV (reference sequence). The CDR3 runs to 14 residues. CDR3 DNA: TGTGCCAGCAGTTTACGGACAGGAGGATATGGCTACACCTTC. The encoded protein is CASSLRTGGYGYTF.

This chain uses TRBV5-4 with TRBJ2-1, with 8 bases matching TRBD1. CDR3 length: 15 amino acids. Germline CDR1 SGHNT, CDR2 YYREEE (reference sequence). Unmatched junction bases numbered 5, after V lost 0 bases and J lost 6 bases. The CDR3 DNA is TGTGCCAGCAGCTTGGGCAGGGGGCGGGTCAATGAGCAGTTCTTC. Translation: CASSLGRGRVNEQFF.

This chain joins TRBV7-6 and TRBJ2-3, with D perhaps matching TRBD2 (5 bases). The CDR3 is 14 amino acids. Germline V lookup: CDR1 SGHVS, CDR2 FNYEAQ. V was trimmed by 5 bases and J by 0 bases, leaving 9 bases between them. In nucleotides, the CDR3 is TGTGCCAGCAGCATCAGCGGTAGCACAGATACGCAGTATTTT. It is translated as CASSISGSTDTQYF.

This clone was picked up a small number of times. The rearrangement uses TRBV19 and TRBJ2-7, with 9 bases that match TRBD1. Germline V gene lookup returns CDR1 LNHDA and CDR2 SQIVND (reference sequence). The CDR3 spans 16 residues. Germline trimming cut 4 bases from V and 5 bases from J; bases unmatched to any gene: 12. The CDR3 bases are TGTGCCAGTAGTAAGCAGGGACAGGGTCCTTGGGACGAGCAGTACTTC. Protein: CASSKQGQGPWDEQYF.

The rearrangement links TRBV7-2 to TRBJ2-1; TRBD2 matches at 8 bases. V lost 1 base and J lost 0; bases outside the gene matches: 11. The V gene's germline CDR1 is SGHTA and CDR2 FQGNSA. The CDR3 covers 19 residues. The CDR3 bases are TGTGCCAGCAGCTTAGGAGTTGCGGGGGGCCCCTCCTCCTACAATGAGCAGTTCTTC. Translation: CASSLGVAGGPSSYNEQFF.

The chain is built from TRBV5-1 and TRBJ1-5, with TRBD1 matching over 8 bases. Trimming at V came to 5 bases and at J to 0 bases, leaving 4 bases not matched to a gene. Germline CDR1 reads SGHRS; CDR2 reads YFSETQ. The CDR3 spans 15 residues. In nucleotides, the CDR3 is TGCGCCAGCAGACCAGGGGGCAATAGCAATCAGCCCCAGCATTTT. This codes for CASRPGGNSNQPQHF.

This clone was recorded a few times. The chain uses TRBV30 and TRBJ1-2; 9 nucleotides align to TRBD1. After removal of 4 bases from V and 6 bases from J, the junction contained 6 bases not matched to a gene. The CDR3 length is 13 residues. Germline V gives CDR1 GTSNPN, CDR2 SVGIG (reference sequence). CDR3 in amino acids: CAWIGQGTNGYTF. CDR3 coding DNA: TGTGCCTGGATCGGACAGGGGACGAATGGCTACACCTTC. The full variable domain, completed using reference TRBV30 and TRBJ1-2, is SQTIHQWPATLVQPVGSPLSLECTVEGTSNPNLYWYRQAAGRGLQLLFYSVGIGQISSEVPQNLSASRPQDRQFILSSKKLLLSDSGFYLCAWIGQGTNGYTFGSGTRLTVV.

V gene TRBV15 combines with J gene TRBJ1-1, with D maybe TRBD1 (6 bases). Germline-derived CDR1 and CDR2 are LNHNV and YYDKDF (reference sequence). V gave up 0 bases and J gave up 8 bases, with 13 bases separating them. The CDR3 consists of 14 residues. In nucleotides, the CDR3 is TGTGCCACCAGCAGAGATCGGGGGGCGAAGGAAGCTTTCTTT. This codes for CATSRDRGAKEAFF.

This clone was seen a few times. The J gene is TRBJ1-6, the V gene TRBV4-3; TRBD1 aligns across 7 bases. With 1 base clipped from V and 7 bases from J, the junction kept 4 bases outside the gene matches. This CDR3 has 15 residues. Germline CDR1 LGHNA, CDR2 YSLEER. The CDR3 is CASSQAGGQNSPLHF. The CDR3 nucleotides read TGCGCCAGCAGCCAAGCAGGGGGACAGAATTCACCCCTCCACTTT.